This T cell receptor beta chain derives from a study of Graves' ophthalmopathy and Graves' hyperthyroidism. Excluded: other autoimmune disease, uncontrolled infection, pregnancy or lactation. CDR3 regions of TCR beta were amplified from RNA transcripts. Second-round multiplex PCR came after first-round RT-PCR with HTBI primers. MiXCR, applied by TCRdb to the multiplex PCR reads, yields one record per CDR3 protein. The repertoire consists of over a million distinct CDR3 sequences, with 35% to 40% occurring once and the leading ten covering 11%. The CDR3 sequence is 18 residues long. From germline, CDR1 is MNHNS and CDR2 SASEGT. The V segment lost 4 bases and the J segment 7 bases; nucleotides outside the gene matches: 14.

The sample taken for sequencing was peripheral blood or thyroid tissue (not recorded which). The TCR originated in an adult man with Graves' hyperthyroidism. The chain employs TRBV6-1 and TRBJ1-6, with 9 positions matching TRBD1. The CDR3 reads CASSVNPGTGFGNSPLHF. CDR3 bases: TGTGCCAGCAGTGTTAATCCCGGGACAGGGTTCGGGAATTCACCCCTCCACTTT.